This passage covers 25 T cell receptor beta chains from one sample sequenced in a study of T-cell reconstitution after alpha-beta-depleted transplantation in children. TCRbeta library construction was performed incorporating unique molecular identifiers. TCRdb re-called the PCR reads with MiXCR, one entry per CDR3 protein. The repertoire includes a few hundred thousand distinct CDR3 sequences, roughly 18% of them detected once, and around 3.3% sits in the top ten. The source was PBMCs from the stem cell graft donor, collected from the stem cell graft. The receptors were sampled from a human donor who donated a stem cell graft to a child with acute lymphoblastic leukemia.

This sequence joins TRBV27 and TRBJ2-1; TRBD2 is a possible D gene (6 bases). The CDR3 totals 15 residues. In germline, CDR1 is MNHEY, CDR2 SMNVEV (reference sequence). The V end was cut by 6 bases, the J end by 2 bases, with 14 bases between. The CDR3 is CASREGLAAYNEQFF. CDR3 nucleotides: TGTGCCAGCAGAGAGGGACTCGCTGCCTACAATGAGCAGTTCTTC.

This chain joins TRBV12-3 or TRBV12-4 and TRBJ1-1, with D possibly matching TRBD1 (5 bases). This CDR3 is 15 amino acids long. The germline V and J ends were trimmed by 6 bases and 4 bases, with 18 bases remaining between them. CDR3 sequence: CASRRRGGWFTEAFF. In DNA form, the CDR3 reads TGTGCCAGCAGACGGCGGGGGGGATGGTTCACTGAAGCTTTCTTT.

The V gene is TRBV11-2, the J gene TRBJ2-1, with D maybe TRBD1 (5 bases). Germline V gene data show CDR1 as SGHAT and CDR2 as FQNNGV. This CDR3 region has 15 residues. Trimming shortened V by 3 bases and J by 4 bases, and 13 bases separated the two germline ends. The CDR3, as DNA: TGTGCCAGCAGCTTCTCTTTCGGACAATACAATGAGCAGTTCTTC. Translated, it gives CASSFSFGQYNEQFF. Combining the CDR3 with reference TRBV11-2 and TRBJ2-1 gives the whole variable domain EAGVAQSPRYKIIEKRQSVAFWCNPISGHATLYWYQQILGQGPKLLIQFQNNGVVDDSQLPKDRFSAERLKGVDSTLKIQPAKLEDSAVYLCASSFSFGQYNEQFFGPGTRLTVL.

The rearrangement uses TRBV7-3 and TRBJ2-7; D is unresolved. The V end lost 5 bases, the J end lost 2 bases, and 10 bases lay between the germline ends. CDR3 length: 13 amino acids. Germline V gene lookup returns CDR1 SGHTA and CDR2 FQGTGA. Here the CDR3 DNA reads TGTGCCAGCAGCGTAGATCGGACCTACGAGCAGTACTTC. As protein: CASSVDRTYEQYF.

This chain joins TRBV24-1 and TRBJ2-3; the match to TRBD2 covers 16 bases. The germline V gene has CDR1 KGHDR and CDR2 SFDVKD. The V gene end was trimmed by 4 bases and the J gene end by 5 bases; junction bases not matched to a gene: 8. The CDR3 runs to 18 residues. DNA of the CDR3: TGTGCCACCAGTGAGGCCGGGACTAGCGGGAGGGCCAGAGATACGCAGTATTTT. This encodes CATSEAGTSGRARDTQYF.

J is TRBJ2-1 and V is TRBV27; D possibly uses TRBD1 or TRBD2 (5 bases each). The CDR3 totals 17 residues. Germline V gene lookup returns CDR1 MNHEY and CDR2 SMNVEV (reference sequence). Trimming shortened V by 0 bases and J by 3 bases, and 15 bases separated the two germline ends. The CDR3 here is CASSLSRQWGYYNEQFF. The CDR3 DNA sequence: TGTGCCAGCAGTTTATCGAGGCAGTGGGGGTACTACAATGAGCAGTTCTTC.

This chain joins TRBV6-5 and TRBJ2-2; D call uncertain. With 0 bases removed from V and 2 bases from J, the gap between germline ends came to 7 bases. This CDR3 comprises 15 residues. Germline-derived CDR1 and CDR2 are MNHEY and SVGAGI. The chain's CDR3 is CASSYSQDNTGELFF. The CDR3 bases are TGTGCCAGCAGTTACTCTCAAGACAACACCGGGGAGCTGTTTTTT.

The genes are TRBV12-3 or TRBV12-4 and TRBJ2-7; D gene uncertain. Trimming stripped 6 bases from V and 0 bases from J, with 12 bases between. The CDR3 length is 14 residues. The CDR3 sequence is CASSKIVASYEQYF. DNA of the CDR3: TGTGCCAGCAGCAAGATAGTAGCCTCCTACGAGCAGTACTTC.

The table lists this clonotype with a few counts. This rearrangement joins TRBV6-1 to TRBJ2-7, with D perhaps TRBD2 (5 bases). Germline assignment: CDR1 MNHNS and CDR2 SASEGT. Trimming stripped 6 bases from V and 4 bases from J, with 16 bases between. This CDR3 region has 14 residues. CDR3 sequence reads: CASRTRGYPYEQYF. DNA of the CDR3: TGTGCCAGCAGGACCCGGGGATACCCTTACGAGCAGTACTTC.

The chain links TRBV11-2 to TRBJ2-7; D might be TRBD1 or TRBD2, each matching 5 bases. This CDR3 contains 14 residues. The germline V gene encodes CDR1 SGHAT and CDR2 FQNNGV. The V end was cut by 5 bases, the J end by 7 bases, with 18 bases between. The CDR3 DNA is TGTGCCAGCAGCCTCCGGGACCTAACGGGGGAGCAGTACTTC. As protein: CASSLRDLTGEQYF.

This clonotype has a handful of counts. The genes are TRBV7-3 and TRBJ1-2; a possible D gene is TRBD1 (5 bases). V shed 6 bases and J shed 0 bases, with 14 bases lying between them. The CDR3 spans 15 residues. Germline V gene data show CDR1 as SGHTA and CDR2 as FQGTGA. In DNA form, the CDR3 reads TGTGCCAGCAGTGACCTCACAGGACCTAACTATGGCTACACCTTC. Translated: CASSDLTGPNYGYTF.

This sequence joins TRBV2 and TRBJ2-1; D perhaps matches TRBD2 (6 bases). CDR1 and CDR2 (germline): SNHLY, FYNNEI. This CDR3 is 14 amino acids long. Trimming shortened V by 3 bases and J by 6 bases, and 12 bases separated the two germline ends. The CDR3 region is CASSDNGLLNEQFF. Here the CDR3 DNA reads TGTGCCAGCAGTGACAACGGACTACTCAATGAGCAGTTCTTC. The whole variable domain, remainder taken from reference TRBV2 and TRBJ2-1, is EPEVTQTPSHQVTQMGQEVILRCVPISNHLYFYWYRQILGQKVEFLVSFYNNEISEKSEIFDDQFSVERPDGSNFTLKIRSTKLEDSAMYFCASSDNGLLNEQFFGPGTRLTVL.

There are a few counts of this clonotype. CDR3 DNA: TGCGCCAGCAGCCAAGACCGGTCCTCTGGAAACACCATATATTTT. It codes for CASSQDRSSGNTIYF. The rearrangement links TRBV4-1 to TRBJ1-3; no clear D. There are 15 residues in the CDR3. V was clipped by 0 bases and J by 0 bases, with 6 bases between them. The germline gives CDR1 MGHRA, CDR2 YSYEKL.

The chain joins TRBV11-2 to TRBJ2-7, with D perhaps matching TRBD1 (5 bases). Trimming cost V 6 bases and J 0 bases, with 9 bases left between them. The CDR3 has 13 residues. The germline CDR1 and CDR2 sequences are SGHAT and FQNNGV. CDR3 residues: CASRPQDSYEQYF. CDR3 nucleotide sequence: TGTGCCAGCAGGCCACAGGACTCCTACGAGCAGTACTTC.

The table lists this clonotype with a count of one. The chain joins TRBV9 to TRBJ2-1; 9 bases are shared with TRBD2. This CDR3 comprises 14 residues. The ends lost 7 bases at V and 8 bases at J; junction bases unmatched: 10. The V gene's germline CDR1 is SGDLS and CDR2 YYNGEE. As DNA, the CDR3 is TGTGCCAGCGCCCCCGGACTAGCGAACCATGAGCAGTTCTTC. Residues: CASAPGLANHEQFF.

This clonotype was seen only a few times. This sequence joins TRBV7-9 and TRBJ2-1; 10 bases map to TRBD2. The CDR3 consists of 16 residues. After removal of 2 bases from V and 5 bases from J, the junction contained 6 bases not matched to a gene. Germline assignment: CDR1 SEHNR and CDR2 FQNEAQ (reference sequence). CDR3 DNA sequence: TGTGCCAGCAGCTTACGAGGGACTAGCGATAACAATGAGCAGTTCTTC. This sequence encodes CASSLRGTSDNNEQFF.

This clonotype has a handful of counts. V and J are TRBV5-1 and TRBJ1-1; D is uncertain. The CDR3 is 14 amino acids. Germline-derived CDR1 and CDR2 are SGHRS and YFSETQ. V was cut by 1 base and J by 1 base, with 8 bases left in between. CDR3 nucleotides: TGCGCCAGCAGCTTGAATGGGGAGAACACTGAAGCTTTCTTT. It yields the protein CASSLNGENTEAFF.

This clonotype was observed a handful of times. This sequence joins TRBV5-1 and TRBJ1-2, with D possibly being TRBD1 (5 bases). The CDR3 sequence is 15 residues long. The germline V gene has CDR1 SGHRS and CDR2 YFSETQ. The germline V and J ends were trimmed by 0 bases and 4 bases, with 13 bases remaining between them. As DNA, the CDR3 is TGCGCCAGCAGCTTGGAAGGGGCAACCTCCTATGGCTACACCTTC. It yields the protein CASSLEGATSYGYTF.

This chain uses TRBV7-9 with TRBJ2-7; D could derive from TRBD1 or TRBD2 (5 bases each). Germline CDR1 SEHNR, CDR2 FQNEAQ (reference sequence). Trimming pared 3 bases from V and 12 bases from J, leaving 15 bases between. The CDR3 runs 12 residues. The CDR3 region has the DNA TGTGCCAGCAGCTTTGGGACGGCATTGCCGTACTTC. It is translated as CASSFGTALPYF.

This clonotype was seen a handful of times. In DNA form, the CDR3 reads TGTGCCAGCAGCCAAGAAGTTCTAGCGGGAGGAACGTTAGAGCAGTTCTTC. As protein: CASSQEVLAGGTLEQFF. The chain employs TRBV3-1 and TRBJ2-1, with 11 bases identical to TRBD2. After removal of 0 bases from V and 10 bases from J, the junction contained 11 bases not matched to a gene. This CDR3 has 17 residues. Germline V gene lookup returns CDR1 LGHDT and CDR2 YNNKEL (reference sequence).

This chain connects TRBV7-9 to TRBJ1-2, with TRBD1 matching over 9 bases. This CDR3 has 16 amino acids. The V and J ends lost 5 bases and 4 bases, in that order; junction bases with no gene match: 11. Germline V gene sequence: CDR1 SEHNR, CDR2 FQNEAQ (reference sequence). As DNA, the CDR3 is TGTGCCAGCAGCCCCCCCGGTCGGGACAGGGCCTATGGCTACACCTTC. It specifies CASSPPGRDRAYGYTF.

In its sample, this clonotype was seen many times. V gene TRBV7-9 combines with J gene TRBJ2-4; 10 bases line up with TRBD1. This CDR3 contains 13 residues. CDR1 and CDR2 (germline): SEHNR, FQNEAQ (reference sequence). The V gene end was trimmed by 5 bases and the J gene end by 6 bases; junction bases not matched to a gene: 1. CDR3 nucleotides: TGTGCCAGCAGCGGGGACAGGGGAAACATTCAGTACTTC. Translated, it gives CASSGDRGNIQYF.

CDR3: CASSLAQGTGDYNEQFF. Here the CDR3 DNA reads TGCGCCAGCAGCTTGGCCCAAGGGACCGGTGACTACAATGAGCAGTTCTTC. The rearrangement links TRBV5-1 to TRBJ2-1, with D tentatively TRBD1 or TRBD2 (5 bases each). The CDR3 length is 17 residues. Germline V CDR1 and CDR2: SGHRS, YFSETQ. V was trimmed by 0 bases and J by 3 bases, leaving 16 bases between them. Full variable domain (missing parts from reference TRBV5-1 and TRBJ2-1): KAGVTQTPRYLIKTRGQQVTLSCSPISGHRSVSWYQQTPGQGLQFLFEYFSETQRNKGNFPGRFSGRQFSNSRSEMNVSTLELGDSALYLCASSLAQGTGDYNEQFFGPGTRLTVL.

Many counts were recorded for this clonotype. This sequence joins TRBV5-1 and TRBJ2-7, with D possibly being TRBD2 (6 bases). Germline values: CDR1 SGHRS, CDR2 YFSETQ. This CDR3 contains 16 residues. The V end was cut by 4 bases, the J end by 1 base, with 18 bases between. The CDR3 reads CASSIDLTRMSYEQYF. For the CDR3, the DNA is TGCGCCAGCAGCATCGATCTGACTAGAATGTCCTACGAGCAGTACTTC.

This clonotype was observed a few times. The chain links TRBV15 to TRBJ1-1, with 7 bases that match TRBD1. Germline V gives CDR1 LNHNV, CDR2 YYDKDF (reference sequence). This CDR3 is built from 13 residues. J gave up 1 base and V 8 bases, and 4 bases lay outside the gene matches. CDR3 sequence reads: CATGKGANTEAFF. The CDR3 nucleotides are TGTGCCACCGGAAAGGGGGCGAACACTGAAGCTTTCTTT. Complete variable domain (other parts from reference TRBV15 and TRBJ1-1): DAMVIQNPRYQVTQFGKPVTLSCSQTLNHNVMYWYQQKSSQAPKLLFHYYDKDFNNEADTPDNFQSRRPNTSFCFLDIRSPGLGDTAMYLCATGKGANTEAFFGQGTRLTVV.